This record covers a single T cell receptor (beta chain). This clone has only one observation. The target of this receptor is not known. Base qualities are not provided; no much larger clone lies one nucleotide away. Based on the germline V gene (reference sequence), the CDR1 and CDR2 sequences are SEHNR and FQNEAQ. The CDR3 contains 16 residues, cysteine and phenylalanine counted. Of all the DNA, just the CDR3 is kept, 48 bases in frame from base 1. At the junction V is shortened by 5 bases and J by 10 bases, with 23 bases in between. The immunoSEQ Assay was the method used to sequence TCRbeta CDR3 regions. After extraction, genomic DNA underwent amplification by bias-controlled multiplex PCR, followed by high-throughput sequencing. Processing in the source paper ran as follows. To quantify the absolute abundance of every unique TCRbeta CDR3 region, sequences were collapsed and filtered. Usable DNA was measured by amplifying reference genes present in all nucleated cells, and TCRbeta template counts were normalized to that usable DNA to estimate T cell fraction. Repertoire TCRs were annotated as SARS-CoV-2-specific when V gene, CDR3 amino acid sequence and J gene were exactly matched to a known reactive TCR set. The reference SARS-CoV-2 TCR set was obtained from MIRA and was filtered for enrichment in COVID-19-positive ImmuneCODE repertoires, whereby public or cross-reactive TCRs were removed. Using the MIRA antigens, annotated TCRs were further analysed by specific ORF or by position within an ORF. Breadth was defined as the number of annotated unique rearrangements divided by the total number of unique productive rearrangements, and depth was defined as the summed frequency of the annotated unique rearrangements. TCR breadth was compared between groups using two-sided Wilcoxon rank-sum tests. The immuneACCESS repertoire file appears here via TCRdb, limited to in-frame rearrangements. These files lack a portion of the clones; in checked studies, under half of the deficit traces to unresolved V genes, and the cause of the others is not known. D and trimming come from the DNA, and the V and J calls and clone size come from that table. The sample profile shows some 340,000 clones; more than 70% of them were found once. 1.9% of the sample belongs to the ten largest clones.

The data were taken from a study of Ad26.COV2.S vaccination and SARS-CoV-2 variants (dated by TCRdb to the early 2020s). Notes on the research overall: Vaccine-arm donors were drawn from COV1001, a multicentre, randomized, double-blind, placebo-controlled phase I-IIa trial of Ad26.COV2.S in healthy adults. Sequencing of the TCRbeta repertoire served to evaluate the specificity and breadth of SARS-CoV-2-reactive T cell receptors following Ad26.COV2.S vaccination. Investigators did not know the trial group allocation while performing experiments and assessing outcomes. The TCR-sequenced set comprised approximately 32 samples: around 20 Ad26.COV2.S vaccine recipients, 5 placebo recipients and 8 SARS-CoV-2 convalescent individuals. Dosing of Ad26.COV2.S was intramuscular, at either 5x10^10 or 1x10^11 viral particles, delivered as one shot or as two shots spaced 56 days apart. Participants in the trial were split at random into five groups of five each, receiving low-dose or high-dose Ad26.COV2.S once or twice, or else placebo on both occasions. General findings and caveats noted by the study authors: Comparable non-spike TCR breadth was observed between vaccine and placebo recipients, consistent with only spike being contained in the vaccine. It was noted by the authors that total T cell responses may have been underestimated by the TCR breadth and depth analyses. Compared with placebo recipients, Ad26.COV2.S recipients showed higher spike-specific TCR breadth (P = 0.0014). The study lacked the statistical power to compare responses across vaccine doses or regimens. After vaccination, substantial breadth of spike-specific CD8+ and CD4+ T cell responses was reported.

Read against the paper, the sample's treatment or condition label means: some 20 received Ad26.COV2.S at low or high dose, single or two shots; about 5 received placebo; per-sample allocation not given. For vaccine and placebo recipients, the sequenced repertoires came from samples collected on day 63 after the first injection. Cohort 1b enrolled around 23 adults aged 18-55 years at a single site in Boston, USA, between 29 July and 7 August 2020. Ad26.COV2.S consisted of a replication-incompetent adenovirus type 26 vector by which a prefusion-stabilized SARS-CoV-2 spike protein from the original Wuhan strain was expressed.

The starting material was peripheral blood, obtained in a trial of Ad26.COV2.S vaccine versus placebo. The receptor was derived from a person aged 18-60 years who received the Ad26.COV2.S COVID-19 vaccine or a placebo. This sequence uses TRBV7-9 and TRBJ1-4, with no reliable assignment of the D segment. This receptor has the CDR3 CASSPDSAGFFRKLFF. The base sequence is TGTGCCAGCAGCCCAGATTCGGCTGGTTTTTTCCGAAAACTGTTTTTT.